A selection of T cell receptor beta chains follows, all from one sample in a study of T cells in tuberculosis. TCRdb keeps only in-frame clones here, not all; method: immunoSEQ multiplex PCR. The sample has tens of thousands of clones, over 75% seen once. The sequenced sample was PBMCs, obtained at tuberculosis diagnosis. Every receptor here comes from an adult with tuberculosis. The CDR3 runs from the conserved cysteine through the conserved F or W. Fields, in order: V gene, clone size, J gene, D gene, CDR3 DNA, CDR3 protein. A D gene is named only where the DNA matches it firmly. The size of a clone is reported for some rows only, either as once, few or many, or as a class for expanded clones.

>TRBV5-4|.|TRBJ1-1|TRBD1
TGTGCCAGCAGAGAGACAGGGGTCGGCACTGAAGCTTTCTTT
CASRETGVGTEAFF
>TRBV4-1|.|TRBJ2-1|.
TGCGCCAGCAGCCAAGATCAGGGGCACGGTGAGCAGTTCTTC
CASSQDQGHGEQFF
>TRBV19|.|TRBJ1-5|TRBD1
TGTGCCAGTAGCGGGACAGGGGAATTAAGAAGCAATCAGCCCCAGCATTTT
CASSGTGELRSNQPQHF
>TRBV10-3|.|TRBJ1-5|TRBD1
TGTGCCATCAGAGAAACAGGGGAAAATCAGCCCCAGCATTTT
CAIRETGENQPQHF
>TRBV7-8|.|TRBJ2-3|TRBD2
TGTGCCAGCACCCTCGGGAGGACAGATACGCAGTATTTT
CASTLGRTDTQYF
>TRBV27|.|TRBJ1-6|.
TGTGCCAGCAGTTTACGGCAGGGCGGATCACCCCTCCACTTT
CASSLRQGGSPLHF
>TRBV6-6|.|TRBJ2-1|.
TGTGCCAGCAGATTAGGGGGGGGCGTCTACAATGAGCAGTTCTTC
CASRLGGGVYNEQFF
>TRBV6-5|.|TRBJ1-2|.
TGTGCCAGCAGCGTCCGGGACATTCGGGGCTACACCTTC
CASSVRDIRGYTF
>TRBV28|.|TRBJ2-7|TRBD1
TGTGCCAGCAGTTCCGCCGGGACAGGGGGCTCCTTCTCCTACGAGCAGTACTTC
CASSSAGTGGSFSYEQYF
>TRBV7-9|.|TRBJ1-2|.
TGTGCCAGCAGCTTAGCGGTAGAGAACTATGGCTACACCTTC
CASSLAVENYGYTF
>TRBV2|.|TRBJ2-2|TRBD1
TGTGCCAGCAGGCCCCGGGACAGCAACACCGGGGAGCTGTTTTTT
CASRPRDSNTGELFF
>TRBV18|once|TRBJ2-1|TRBD2
TGTGCCAGCTCATCCGGGACTAGCGGGAGTTACAATGAGCAGTTCTTC
CASSSGTSGSYNEQFF
>TRBV11-3|.|TRBJ2-1|TRBD2
TGTGCCTCCCGCCTGGGCGGGAGTTCCAATGAGCAGTTCTTC
CASRLGGSSNEQFF
>TRBV4-3|.|TRBJ2-7|.
TGCGCCAGCAGCCAATTTACCTACGAGCAGTACTTC
CASSQFTYEQYF
>TRBV30|.|TRBJ1-1|TRBD1
TGTGCCTGGGACAGGGGTGGAACTGAAGCTTTCTTT
CAWDRGGTEAFF
>TRBV29-1|.|TRBJ2-3|.
TGCAGCGTTGAAGATGGGGCGGGACCTCCGGATACGCAGTATTTT
CSVEDGAGPPDTQYF
>TRBV25-1|once|TRBJ1-4|TRBD1
TGTGCCAGCAGTCCGGACAGGGTGAATGAAAAACTGTTTTTT
CASSPDRVNEKLFF
>TRBV18|.|TRBJ2-3|.
TGTGCCAGCTCACCCTCCAGCACAGATACGCAGTATTTT
CASSPSSTDTQYF
>TRBV6-5|.|TRBJ1-6|TRBD1
TGTGCCAGCAGTTACCCGGGACAGGCTTACTCACCCCTCCACTTT
CASSYPGQAYSPLHF
>TRBV21-1|.|TRBJ2-3|.
TGTGCCAGCCCTGTCGTAGCGGGGTACACAGATACGCAGTATTTT
CASPVVAGYTDTQYF
>TRBV15|.|TRBJ2-1|TRBD1
TGTGCCACCAGCAGAGGGACAGGGGAACGAGATGAGCAGTTCTTC
CATSRGTGERDEQFF
>TRBV7-9|.|TRBJ1-5|.
TGTGCCAGCAGCTTAGCCCTAAGCAATCAGCCCCAGCATTTT
CASSLALSNQPQHF
>TRBV5-6|.|TRBJ2-5|.
TGTGCCAGCAGCTTGGGAGGGTTGGTACGGGAGACCCAGTACTTC
CASSLGGLVRETQYF
>TRBV29-1|.|TRBJ2-5|TRBD1
TGCAGCGTTGATCTAGACAGGGGGTTAGCTGAGACCCAGTACTTC
CSVDLDRGLAETQYF
>TRBV29-1|.|TRBJ2-7|TRBD1
TGCAGCGTCGGACAGGTGGTCCGCCACGAGCAGTACTTC
CSVGQVVRHEQYF
>TRBV4-3|.|TRBJ2-3|.
TGCGCCAGCAGCCAAGATGAAACGGCGGGGACAGATACGCAGTATTTT
CASSQDETAGTDTQYF
>TRBV5-4|.|TRBJ2-7|TRBD1
TGTGCCAGCAGCTTTCCGGGACAGGTCTACGAGCAGTACTTC
CASSFPGQVYEQYF
>TRBV11-2|.|TRBJ1-3|TRBD1
TGTGCCAGCAGCTTACCGACAGGGCTCCGTTCTGGAAACACCATATATTTT
CASSLPTGLRSGNTIYF
>TRBV10-2|few|TRBJ2-3|.
TGCGCCAGCACTAGCAAGGGTGCAGATACGCAGTATTTT
CASTSKGADTQYF
>TRBV7-9|few|TRBJ1-2|.
TGTGCCAGCAGCTATCGTCCAGGGTTCCATGGCTACACCTTC
CASSYRPGFHGYTF
>TRBV7-2|.|TRBJ1-1|.
TGTGCCAGCAGCTTAAGGCAGGCTGAAGCTTTCTTT
CASSLRQAEAFF
>TRBV29-1|.|TRBJ2-1|.
TGCAGCGTTGAACTAGTTGTAATGAATGAGCAGTTCTTC
CSVELVVMNEQFF
>TRBV30|once|TRBJ2-1|TRBD2
TGTGCCTGGAGTGGACTAGCGGGAGGCTACAATGAGCAGTTCTTC
CAWSGLAGGYNEQFF
>TRBV2|.|TRBJ2-7|TRBD1
TGTGCCAGCACAGGGACAGGGTTTGGTGAGCAGTACTTC
CASTGTGFGEQYF
>TRBV11-3|.|TRBJ2-1|TRBD2
TGTGCCAGCAGCCAAACTAGCGGGGGGGCCTATGAGCAGTTCTTC
CASSQTSGGAYEQFF
>TRBV27|.|TRBJ2-7|TRBD1
TGTGCCAGCAGTTTCGGGGCGAGGGGACAGGGGGCCTACGAGCAGTACTTC
CASSFGARGQGAYEQYF
>TRBV5-1|.|TRBJ2-3|TRBD2
TGCGCCAGCAGCTTGGGATCTAGCGGGAGTGTAGATACGCAGTATTTT
CASSLGSSGSVDTQYF
>TRBV29-1|.|TRBJ1-1|.
TGCAGCGTACTACAGGGCGGGAACACTGAAGCTTTCTTT
CSVLQGGNTEAFF
>TRBV30|.|TRBJ1-1|.
TGTGCCTGGAGTGTCCAGGAGAACACTGAAGCTTTCTTT
CAWSVQENTEAFF
>TRBV7-3|.|TRBJ2-7|.
TGTGCCAGCAGGTTGGGCAGGGGTCGGTCCTACGAGCAGTACTTC
CASRLGRGRSYEQYF
>TRBV19|.|TRBJ2-7|.
TGTGCCAGTAGTATCGGCTCAGGGTCCTACGAGCAGTACTTC
CASSIGSGSYEQYF
>TRBV9|.|TRBJ1-5|.
TGTGCCAGCAGCGTAGGGGTTGCAGGGGAGAATCAGCCCCAGCATTTT
CASSVGVAGENQPQHF
>TRBV29-1|.|TRBJ2-7|TRBD1
TGCAGCGTTGAGAGTCGGGACAGGGGTTACTACGAGCAGTACTTC
CSVESRDRGYYEQYF
>TRBV10-3|few|TRBJ1-2|.
TGTGCCACCTTCTGGGGGGGTGGCTACACCTTC
CATFWGGGYTF
>TRBV9|.|TRBJ1-2|.
TGTGCCAGCAGCGTAGTAGAGAACTATGGTTACACCTTC
CASSVVENYGYTF
>TRBV10-3|.|TRBJ2-2|.
TGTGCCATCAGTGTCAACAGAGAGACCGGGGAGCTGTTTTTT
CAISVNRETGELFF
>TRBV7-9|.|TRBJ1-2|.
TGTGCCAGCAGTCTAAGGGACAATTCGGGCTACTATGGCTACACCTTC
CASSLRDNSGYYGYTF